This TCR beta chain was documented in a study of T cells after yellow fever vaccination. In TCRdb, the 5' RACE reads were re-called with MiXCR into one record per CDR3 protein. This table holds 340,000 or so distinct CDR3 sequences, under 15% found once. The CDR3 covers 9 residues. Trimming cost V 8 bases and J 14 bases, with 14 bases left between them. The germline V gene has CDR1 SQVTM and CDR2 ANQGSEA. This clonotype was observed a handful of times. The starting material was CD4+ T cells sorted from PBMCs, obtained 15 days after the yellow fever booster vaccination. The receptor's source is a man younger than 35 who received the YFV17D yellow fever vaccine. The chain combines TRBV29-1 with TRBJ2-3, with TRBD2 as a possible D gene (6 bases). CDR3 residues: CSIGDSPYF. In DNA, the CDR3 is TGCAGCATCGGGGACTCTCCGTATTTT.